Reported below is one TCR beta chain. Its matching antigen is unknown. These data belong to a study of T cells after posttransplantation cyclophosphamide. Points from the study as a whole: Later post-transplant blood repertoires were often dominated by donor CD8+ memory clones. Tissue-infiltrating T cells from skin or gut overlapped little with blood T cells.

The protocol was immunoSEQ multiplex PCR, while the TCRdb copy is restricted to in-frame clones and leaves out a portion. The sample holds about 16,000 clones; 85% to 95% are singletons and the top ten take roughly 0.58%. Treatment was busulfan-fludarabine conditioning, a marrow graft, and cyclophosphamide on days +3 and +4. Per the germline V gene, CDR1 is SGHNT and CDR2 is YYREEE (reference sequence). The CDR3 covers 16 residues. V was clipped by 3 bases and J by 5 bases; unmatched bases: 10. The chain carries TRBV5-4 and TRBJ2-3, with TRBD2 identical over 9 bases. The sequencing here drew on CD4+ T cells sorted from blood, taken after allogeneic stem cell transplant with posttransplant cyclophosphamide. The source is a male patient aged 60-70 years who received an allogeneic stem cell transplant from a related donor and was CMV-positive. Some T cells could come from the graft donor. The CDR3 coding sequence is TGTGCCAGCAGCTCCCCTGCGGGGGGGTACAGAGATACGCAGTATTTT. Its translation is CASSSPAGGYRDTQYF.